This T cell receptor beta chain was sequenced for a study of identical twins. Healthy Caucasians supplied all donations. V shed 5 bases, J shed 8 bases, and the junction held 2 bases outside the gene matches. The germline V gene encodes CDR1 SGHVS and CDR2 FQNEAQ. The length of the CDR3 is 13 residues. Overall study results and limits: Twin-shared out-of-frame alpha sequences showed excess low generation probability. A partial confounding effect on zero-insertion analyses could come from invariant MAIT and iNKT cells. Models, which agreed with sharing between unrelated individuals, nonetheless underestimated the out-of-frame TCR alpha sharing seen in monozygotic twins.

A word on this clonotype: Its antigen remains unknown.

From the 5' RACE reads, TCRdb called clonotypes with MiXCR, one entry per CDR3 protein. The top ten clones hold less than 15% of a sample with about 430,000 distinct CDR3 sequences, roughly 18% of them seen once. Sequenced input: naive T cells sorted from blood. The receptor comes from a man between 45 and 60 years old in good health. The chain employs TRBV7-8 and TRBJ1-6, with 8 bases matching TRBD1. CDR3 in amino acids: CASSQTGDSPLHF. The DNA for the CDR3 is TGTGCCAGCAGCCAGACAGGGGATTCACCCCTCCACTTT.